This T cell receptor (beta chain) was sequenced for a study of blood T cell repertoires in COVID-19. As processed by the authors: Estimation of nucleated cell counts relied on the amplification of reference gene primers. TCRdb's table, derived via immunoSEQ multiplex PCR, lists solely in-frame clones and lacks some. That table gives V, J and clone size, and the DNA gave D and trimming. The sample includes about 480,000 clones, more than 75% of them seen just once. The CDR3 spans 15 residues. The V gene end was trimmed by 5 bases and the J gene end by 4 bases; junction bases not matched to a gene: 10. Germline lookup yields CDR1 LNHDA and CDR2 SQIVND (reference sequence).

Sequenced input: PBMCs or T cells enriched from blood (not recorded which). The V and J genes are TRBV19 and TRBJ1-2; 7 positions agree with TRBD1. The receptor was isolated from a woman aged 40-49 years who had recovered from COVID-19. The CDR3 region is CASSLRQGLAYGYTF. CDR3 coding DNA: TGTGCCAGTAGTCTCCGACAGGGTCTTGCCTATGGCTACACCTTC.